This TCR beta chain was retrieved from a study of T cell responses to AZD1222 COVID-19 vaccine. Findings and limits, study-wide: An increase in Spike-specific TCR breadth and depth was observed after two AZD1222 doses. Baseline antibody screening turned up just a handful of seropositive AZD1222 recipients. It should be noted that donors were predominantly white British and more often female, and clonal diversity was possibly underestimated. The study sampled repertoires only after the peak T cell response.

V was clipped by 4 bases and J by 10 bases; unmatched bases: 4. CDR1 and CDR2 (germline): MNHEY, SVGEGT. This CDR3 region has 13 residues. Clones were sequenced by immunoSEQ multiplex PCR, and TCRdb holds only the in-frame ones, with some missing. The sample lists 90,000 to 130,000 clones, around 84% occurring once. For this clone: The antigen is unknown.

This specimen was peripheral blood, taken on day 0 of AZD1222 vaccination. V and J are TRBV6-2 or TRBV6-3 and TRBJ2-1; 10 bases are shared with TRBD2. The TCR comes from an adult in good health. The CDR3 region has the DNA TGTGCCAGCAGTTCTCTAGCGGGGGAAGAGCAGTTCTTC. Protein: CASSSLAGEEQFF.